Sequencing of this TCR beta chain was carried out in a study of neurological immune-mediated disorders. Each TCR transcript was tagged with a 10-nucleotide random UMI during 5'RACE. TCRdb re-called the 5' RACE reads through MiXCR, storing one row per CDR3 protein. The sample shows approximately 41,000 distinct CDR3 sequences, around 2.5% of them seen only once. This clonotype was seen repeatedly, ten times or more. Trimming cost V 3 bases and J 0 bases; bases outside gene matches: 2. This CDR3 region has 14 residues. CDR1 and CDR2 from the germline V gene are SGHRS and YFSETQ. The V and J genes are TRBV5-1 and TRBJ1-2; 7 nucleotides line up with TRBD1. This clonotype was sampled from a man under 40 with multiple sclerosis. The sequencing sample was made of PBMCs. The CDR3 region is CASSSGGANYGYTF. In DNA form, the CDR3 reads TGCGCCAGCAGCTCAGGGGGAGCTAACTATGGCTACACCTTC.